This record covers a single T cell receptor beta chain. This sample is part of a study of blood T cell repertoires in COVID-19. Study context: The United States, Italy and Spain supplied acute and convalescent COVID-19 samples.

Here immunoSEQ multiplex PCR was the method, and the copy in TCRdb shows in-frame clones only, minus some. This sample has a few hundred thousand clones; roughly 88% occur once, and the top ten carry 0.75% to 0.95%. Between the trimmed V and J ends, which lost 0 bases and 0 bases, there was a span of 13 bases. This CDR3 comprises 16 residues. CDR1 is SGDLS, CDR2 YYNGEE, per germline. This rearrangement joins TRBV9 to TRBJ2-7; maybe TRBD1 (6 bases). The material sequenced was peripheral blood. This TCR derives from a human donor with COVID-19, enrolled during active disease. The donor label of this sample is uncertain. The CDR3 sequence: CASSVGAGASSYEQYF. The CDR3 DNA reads TGTGCCAGCAGCGTAGGAGCAGGGGCTAGCTCCTACGAGCAGTACTTC.